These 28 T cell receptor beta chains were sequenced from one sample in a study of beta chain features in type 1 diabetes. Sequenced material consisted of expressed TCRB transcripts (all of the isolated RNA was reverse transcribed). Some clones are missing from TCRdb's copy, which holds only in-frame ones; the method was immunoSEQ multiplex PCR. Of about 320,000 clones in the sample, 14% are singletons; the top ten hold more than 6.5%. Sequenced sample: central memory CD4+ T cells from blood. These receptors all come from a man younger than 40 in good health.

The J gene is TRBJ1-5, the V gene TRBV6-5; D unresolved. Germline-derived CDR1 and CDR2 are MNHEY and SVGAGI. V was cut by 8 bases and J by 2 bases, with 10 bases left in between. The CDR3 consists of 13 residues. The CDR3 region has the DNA TGTGCCAGCGGGAGAAACGGCAATCAGCCCCAGCATTTT. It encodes CASGRNGNQPQHF.

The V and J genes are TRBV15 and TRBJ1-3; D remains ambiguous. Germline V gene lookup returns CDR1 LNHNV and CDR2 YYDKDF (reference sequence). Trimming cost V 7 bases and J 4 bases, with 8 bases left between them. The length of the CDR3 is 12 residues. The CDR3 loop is CATTPGGNTIYF. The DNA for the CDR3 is TGTGCCACCACCCCGGGGGGAAACACCATATATTTT.

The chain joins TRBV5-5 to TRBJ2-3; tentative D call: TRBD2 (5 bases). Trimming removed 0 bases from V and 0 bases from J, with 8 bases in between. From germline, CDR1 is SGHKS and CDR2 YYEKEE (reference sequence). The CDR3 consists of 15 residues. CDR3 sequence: CASSLGSVSTDTQYF. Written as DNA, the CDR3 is TGTGCCAGCAGCTTGGGTAGCGTCAGCACAGATACGCAGTATTTT. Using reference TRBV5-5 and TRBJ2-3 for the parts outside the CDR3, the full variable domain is DAGVTQSPTHLIKTRGQQVTLRCSPISGHKSVSWYQQVLGQGPQFIFQYYEKEERGRGNFPDRFSARQFPNYSSELNVNALLLGDSALYLCASSLGSVSTDTQYFGPGTRLTVL.

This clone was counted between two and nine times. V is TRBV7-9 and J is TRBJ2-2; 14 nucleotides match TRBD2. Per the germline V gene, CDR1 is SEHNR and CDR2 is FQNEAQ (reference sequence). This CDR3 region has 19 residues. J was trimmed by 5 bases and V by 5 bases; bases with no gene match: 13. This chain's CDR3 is CASSTRTGLAGETTGELFF. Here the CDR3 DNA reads TGTGCCAGCAGCACTCGTACGGGACTAGCGGGAGAGACTACCGGGGAGCTGTTTTTT.

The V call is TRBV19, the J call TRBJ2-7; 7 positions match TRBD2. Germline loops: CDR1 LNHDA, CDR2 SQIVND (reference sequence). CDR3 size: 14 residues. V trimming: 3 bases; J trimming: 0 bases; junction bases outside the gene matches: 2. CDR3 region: CASSMGGSSYEQYF. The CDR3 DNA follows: TGTGCCAGTAGTATGGGCGGGAGCTCCTACGAGCAGTACTTC. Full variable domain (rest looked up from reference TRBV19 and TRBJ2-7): DGGITQSPKYLFRKEGQNVTLSCEQNLNHDAMYWYRQDPGQGLRLIYYSQIVNDFQKGDIAEGYSVSREKKESFPLTVTSAQKNPTAFYLCASSMGGSSYEQYFGPGTRLTVT.

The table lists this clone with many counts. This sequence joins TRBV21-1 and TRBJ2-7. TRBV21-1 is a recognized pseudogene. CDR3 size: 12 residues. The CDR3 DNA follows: TGTGCCAGCACCATACCAGCCTACGAGCAGTACGTC. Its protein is CASTIPAYEQYV.

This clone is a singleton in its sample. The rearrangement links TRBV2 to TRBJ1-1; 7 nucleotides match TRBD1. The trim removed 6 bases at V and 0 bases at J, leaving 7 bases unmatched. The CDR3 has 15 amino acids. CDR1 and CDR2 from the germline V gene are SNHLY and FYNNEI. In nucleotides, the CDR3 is TGTGCCAGCAGGGAGGGGACAGTATTGAACACTGAAGCTTTCTTT. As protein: CASREGTVLNTEAFF.

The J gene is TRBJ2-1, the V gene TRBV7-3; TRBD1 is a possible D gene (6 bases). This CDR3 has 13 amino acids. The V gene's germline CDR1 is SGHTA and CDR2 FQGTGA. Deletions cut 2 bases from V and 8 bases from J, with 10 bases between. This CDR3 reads CASSLEQGYEQFF. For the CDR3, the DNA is TGTGCCAGCAGCTTAGAGCAGGGGTATGAGCAGTTCTTC.

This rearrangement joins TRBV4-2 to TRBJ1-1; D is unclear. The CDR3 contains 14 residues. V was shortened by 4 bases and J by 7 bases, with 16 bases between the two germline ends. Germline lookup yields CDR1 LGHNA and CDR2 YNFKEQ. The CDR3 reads CASSPPILSGEAFF. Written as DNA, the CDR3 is TGTGCCAGCAGCCCGCCAATCTTAAGCGGTGAAGCTTTCTTT.

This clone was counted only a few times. DNA of the CDR3: TGTGCCAGCAGCTTGACTAGGGAGGAAGAGACCCAGTACTTC. Its protein is CASSLTREEETQYF. V and J are TRBV5-4 and TRBJ2-5; D is possibly TRBD2 (6 bases). The CDR3 is made up of 14 amino acids. Trimming pared 1 base from V and 3 bases from J, leaving 10 bases between. Germline CDR1 and CDR2: SGHNT and YYREEE (reference sequence).

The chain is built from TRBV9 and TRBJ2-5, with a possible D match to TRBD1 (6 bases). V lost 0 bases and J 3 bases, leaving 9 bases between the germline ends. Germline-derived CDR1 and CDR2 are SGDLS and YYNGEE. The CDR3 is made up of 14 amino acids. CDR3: CASSVEPGEETQYF. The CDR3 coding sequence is TGTGCCAGCAGCGTAGAGCCAGGGGAAGAGACCCAGTACTTC.

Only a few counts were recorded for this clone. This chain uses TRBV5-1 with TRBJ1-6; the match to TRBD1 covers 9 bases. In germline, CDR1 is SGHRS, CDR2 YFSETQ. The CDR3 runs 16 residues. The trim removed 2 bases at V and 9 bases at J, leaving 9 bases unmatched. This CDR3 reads CASSLVGTGSGSPLHF. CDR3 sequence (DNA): TGCGCCAGCAGCTTAGTCGGGACAGGGTCTGGTTCACCCCTCCACTTT.

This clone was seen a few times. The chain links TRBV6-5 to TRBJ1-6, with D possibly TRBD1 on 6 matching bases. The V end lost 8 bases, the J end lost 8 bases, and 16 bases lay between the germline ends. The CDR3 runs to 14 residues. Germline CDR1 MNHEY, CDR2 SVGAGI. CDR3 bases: TGTGCCAGCTGGTCGGGGGCGAGCCATTCACCCCTCCACTTT. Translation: CASWSGASHSPLHF.

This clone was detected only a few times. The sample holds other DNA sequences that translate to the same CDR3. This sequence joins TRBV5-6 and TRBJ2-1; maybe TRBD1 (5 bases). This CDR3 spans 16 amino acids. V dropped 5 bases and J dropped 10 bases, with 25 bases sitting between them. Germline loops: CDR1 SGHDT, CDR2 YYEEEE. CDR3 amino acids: CASSSSDVVGRREQFF. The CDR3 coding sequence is TGTGCCAGCAGTTCTTCAGATGTGGTGGGGCGTAGGGAGCAGTTCTTC.

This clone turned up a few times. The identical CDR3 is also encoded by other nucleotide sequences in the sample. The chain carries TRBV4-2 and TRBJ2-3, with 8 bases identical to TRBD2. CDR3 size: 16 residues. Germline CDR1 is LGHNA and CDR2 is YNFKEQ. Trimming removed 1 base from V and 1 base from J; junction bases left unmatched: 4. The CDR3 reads CASSQGSGGGTDTQYF. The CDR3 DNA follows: TGTGCCAGCAGCCAAGGTTCGGGGGGGGGCACAGATACGCAGTATTTT.

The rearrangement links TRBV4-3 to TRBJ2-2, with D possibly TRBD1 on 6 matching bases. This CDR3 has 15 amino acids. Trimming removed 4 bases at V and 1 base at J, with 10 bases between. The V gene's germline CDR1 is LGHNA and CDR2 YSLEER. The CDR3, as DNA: TGCGCCAGCAGCCCACAGACAGGGAACACCGGGGAGCTGTTTTTT. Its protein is CASSPQTGNTGELFF.

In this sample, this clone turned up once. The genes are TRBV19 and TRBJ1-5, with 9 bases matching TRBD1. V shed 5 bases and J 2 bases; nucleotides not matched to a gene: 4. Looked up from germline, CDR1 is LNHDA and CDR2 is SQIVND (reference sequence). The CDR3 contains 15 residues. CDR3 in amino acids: CASSGDRAGNQPQHF. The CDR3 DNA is TGTGCCAGTAGTGGGGACAGGGCCGGCAATCAGCCCCAGCATTTT.

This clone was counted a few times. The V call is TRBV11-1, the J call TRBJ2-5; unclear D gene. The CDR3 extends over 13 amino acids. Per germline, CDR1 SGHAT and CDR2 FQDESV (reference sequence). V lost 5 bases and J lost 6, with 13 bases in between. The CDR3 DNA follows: TGTGCCAGCAGCATATCCCGGGTGAAGACCCAGTACTTC. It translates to CASSISRVKTQYF.

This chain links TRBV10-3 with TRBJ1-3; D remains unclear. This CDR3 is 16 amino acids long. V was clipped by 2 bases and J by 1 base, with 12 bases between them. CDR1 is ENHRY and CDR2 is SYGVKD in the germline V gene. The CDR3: CAISEGKRVSGNTIYF. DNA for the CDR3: TGTGCCATCAGTGAGGGGAAGAGGGTATCTGGAAACACCATATATTTT.

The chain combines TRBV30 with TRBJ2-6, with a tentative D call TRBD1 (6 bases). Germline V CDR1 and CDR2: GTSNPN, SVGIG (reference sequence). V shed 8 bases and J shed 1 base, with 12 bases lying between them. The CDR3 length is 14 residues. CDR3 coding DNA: TGTGCCCGCCGAGGACAGTCTGGGGCCAACGTCCTGACTTTC. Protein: CARRGQSGANVLTF.

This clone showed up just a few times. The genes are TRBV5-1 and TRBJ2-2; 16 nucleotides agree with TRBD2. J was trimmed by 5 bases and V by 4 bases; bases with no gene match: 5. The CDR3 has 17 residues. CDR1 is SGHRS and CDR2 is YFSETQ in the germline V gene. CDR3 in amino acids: CASSTGTSGRVTGELFF. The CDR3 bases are TGCGCCAGCAGCACTGGGACTAGCGGGAGGGTGACCGGGGAGCTGTTTTTT.

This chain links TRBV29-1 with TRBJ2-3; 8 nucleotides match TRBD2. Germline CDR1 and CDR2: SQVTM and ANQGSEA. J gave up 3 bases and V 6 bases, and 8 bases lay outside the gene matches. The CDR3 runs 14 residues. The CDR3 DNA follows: TGCAGCGTGGGAGCGGGGGCGTTAACAGATACGCAGTATTTT. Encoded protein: CSVGAGALTDTQYF.

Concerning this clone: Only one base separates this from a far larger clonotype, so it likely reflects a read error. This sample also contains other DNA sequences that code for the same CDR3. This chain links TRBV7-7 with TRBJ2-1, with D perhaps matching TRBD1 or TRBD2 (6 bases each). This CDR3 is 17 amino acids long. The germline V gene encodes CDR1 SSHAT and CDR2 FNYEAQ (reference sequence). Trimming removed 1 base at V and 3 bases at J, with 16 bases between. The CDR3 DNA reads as TGTGCCAGCAGCTTAGATCCTCCGGGGGCGCTCTACAATGAGCAGTTCTTC. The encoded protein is CASSLDPPGALYNEQFF. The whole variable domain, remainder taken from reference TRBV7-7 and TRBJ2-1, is GAGVSQSPRYKVTKRGQDVTLRCDPISSHATLYWYQQALGQGPEFLTYFNYEAQPDKSGLPSDRFSAERPEGSISTLTIQRTEQRDSAMYRCASSLDPPGALYNEQFFGPGTRLTVL.

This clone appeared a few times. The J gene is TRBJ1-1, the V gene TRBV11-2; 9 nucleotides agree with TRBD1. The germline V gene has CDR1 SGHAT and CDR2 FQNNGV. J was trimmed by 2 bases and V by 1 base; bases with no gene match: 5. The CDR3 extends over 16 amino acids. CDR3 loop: CASSLAQGQGNTEAFF. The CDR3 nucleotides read TGTGCCAGCAGCTTAGCTCAGGGACAGGGAAACACTGAAGCTTTCTTT.

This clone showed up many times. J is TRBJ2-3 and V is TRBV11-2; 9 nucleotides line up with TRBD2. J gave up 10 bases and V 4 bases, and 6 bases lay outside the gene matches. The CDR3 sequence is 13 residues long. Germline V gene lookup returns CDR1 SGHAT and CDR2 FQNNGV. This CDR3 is CASSYSGSGAQYF. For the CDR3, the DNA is TGTGCCAGCAGCTATAGCGGGAGTGGTGCGCAGTATTTT.

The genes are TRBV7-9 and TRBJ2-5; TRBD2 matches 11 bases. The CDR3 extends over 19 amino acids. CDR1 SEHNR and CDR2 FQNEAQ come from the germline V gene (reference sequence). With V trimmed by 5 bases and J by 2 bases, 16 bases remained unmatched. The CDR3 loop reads CASSLLGSSSGGTQETQYF. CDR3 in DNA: TGTGCCAGCAGCCTGTTAGGTTCCTCTAGCGGGGGGACTCAAGAGACCCAGTACTTC.

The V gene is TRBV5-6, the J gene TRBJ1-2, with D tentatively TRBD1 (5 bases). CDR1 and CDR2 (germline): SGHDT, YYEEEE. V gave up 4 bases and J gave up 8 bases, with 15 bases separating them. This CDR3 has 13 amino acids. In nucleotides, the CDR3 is TGTGCCAGCAGCACAGAACAGGTTTACGGCTACACCTTC. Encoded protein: CASSTEQVYGYTF.

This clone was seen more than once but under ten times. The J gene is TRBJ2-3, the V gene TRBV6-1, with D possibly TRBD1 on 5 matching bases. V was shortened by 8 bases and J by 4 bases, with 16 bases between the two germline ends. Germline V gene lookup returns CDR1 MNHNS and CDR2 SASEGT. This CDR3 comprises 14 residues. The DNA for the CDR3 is TGTGCCAGCCGCCAGGGTATAGGGGCAGATACGCAGTATTTT. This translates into CASRQGIGADTQYF.